This TCR beta chain was recovered during a study of cytomegalovirus exposure and HLA in healthy donors. The study's findings and limits: The CMV antigen specificity of a few CMV-associated chains was confirmed through in vitro analysis. Later on, a genetic analysis was performed. It linked a missense variant in DCLRE1C with V- and J-gene trimming of TCR beta. Altogether, about 160 TCR beta chains were recorded as cytomegalovirus-associated.

The study ran its PCR with 60 Vbeta and 13 Jbeta primers. Sequencing used immunoSEQ multiplex PCR; TCRdb keeps in-frame clones, though not all of them. The repertoire includes 250,000 to 350,000 clones, 80% of them detected once, and about 0.28% sits in the top ten. When sampled, the donors appeared nominally healthy, though they likely had unrecorded immune exposures. This CDR3 has 15 residues. V was pared by 7 bases and J by 7 bases, with 11 bases of the junction left unmatched. Germline V gives CDR1 SNHLY, CDR2 FYNNEI. With respect to this clone: Its antigen is as yet unknown.

The rearrangement joins TRBV2 to TRBJ2-3; 10 bases match TRBD2. The sequence was collected from a girl aged 2-10 years in good health and CMV-seronegative. Material: PBMCs. The CDR3 sequence: CASNRLAGGPYTQYF. For the CDR3, the DNA is TGTGCCAGCAACCGGTTAGCGGGGGGTCCTTATACGCAGTATTTT.